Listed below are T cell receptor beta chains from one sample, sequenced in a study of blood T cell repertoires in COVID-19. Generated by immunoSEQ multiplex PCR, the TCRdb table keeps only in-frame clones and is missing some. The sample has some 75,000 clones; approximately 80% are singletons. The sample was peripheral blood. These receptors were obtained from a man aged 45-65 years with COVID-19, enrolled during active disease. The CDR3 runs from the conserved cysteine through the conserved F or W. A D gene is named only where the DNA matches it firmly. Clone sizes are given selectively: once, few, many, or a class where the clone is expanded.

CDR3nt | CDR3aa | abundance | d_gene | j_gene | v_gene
TGCGCCAGCAGCTTGGCCGCCCCGCCAACTGGGGAGCTGTTTTTT | CASSLAAPPTGELFF | NA | NA | TRBJ2-2 | TRBV5-1
TGTGCCAGCAGCGCACAACCTCTTGGTGGGGCCAACGTCCTGACTTTC | CASSAQPLGGANVLTF | NA | NA | TRBJ2-6 | TRBV7-3
TGCGCCAGCAGCTTTGGGGGGGTCTCCTACGAGCAGTACTTC | CASSFGGVSYEQYF | NA | TRBD2 | TRBJ2-7 | TRBV5-1
TGTGCCAGCAGGGATTCCGGGACTAGCTCCTACGAGCAGTACTTC | CASRDSGTSSYEQYF | NA | TRBD2 | TRBJ2-7 | TRBV3-1/TRBV3-2
TGTGCCAGCAGCTTAGCGACGCAGGGCAATAATGAAAAACTGTTTTTT | CASSLATQGNNEKLFF | NA | NA | TRBJ1-4 | TRBV7-8
TGTGCCAGCAGTGAATACGCGGGTCAGGGGGCTTTCCGGGTCGAGCAGTACTTC | CASSEYAGQGAFRVEQYF | NA | TRBD1 | TRBJ2-7 | TRBV2
TGCGCCAGCAGCCTAAGGGGGGGTTTAGAGACCCAGTACTTC | CASSLRGGLETQYF | NA | NA | TRBJ2-5 | TRBV4-1
TGTGCCAGTAGCCCTAACCTTCCCTACAATGAGCAGTTCTTC | CASSPNLPYNEQFF | once | NA | TRBJ2-1 | TRBV19
TGTGCCGCGGCGGACACGCACGAATTTCAGCCCCAGCATTTT | CAAADTHEFQPQHF | few | NA | TRBJ1-5 | TRBV18
TGTGCCAGCAGTAGGCCTAGCGGGAGTTACGAGCAGTACTTC | CASSRPSGSYEQYF | few | TRBD2 | TRBJ2-7 | TRBV6-2/TRBV6-3
TGTGCCAGCAGTGAAATCCGTAGCAATCAGCCCCAGCATTTT | CASSEIRSNQPQHF | NA | NA | TRBJ1-5 | TRBV2
TGCGCCAGCAGCTTGGGGGCCGGGATCATCTCACCCCTCCACTTT | CASSLGAGIISPLHF | NA | NA | TRBJ1-6 | TRBV5-1
TGTGCCAGCAGCGAGGGAGGGGTCCCCCAAGAGACCCAGTACTTC | CASSEGGVPQETQYF | once | TRBD2 | TRBJ2-5 | TRBV9
TGTGCCAGCAGTTCAGGGGATCAGCCCCAGCATTTT | CASSSGDQPQHF | few | NA | TRBJ1-5 | TRBV6-5
TGTGCCAGCAGCAAAGATGGGGAAGGTGGCGGGGGGTACAATGAGCAGTTCTTC | CASSKDGEGGGGYNEQFF | NA | NA | TRBJ2-1 | TRBV21-1
TGCGCCAGCAGCAGCACCCATAATTCACCCCTCCACTTT | CASSSTHNSPLHF | NA | NA | TRBJ1-6 | TRBV5-1
TGTGCCAGCAGCTCAAGTGGACAGGGGTACACTGAAGCTTTCTTT | CASSSSGQGYTEAFF | NA | TRBD1 | TRBJ1-1 | TRBV7-8
TGTGCCAGCAGTACCGGGACTACCCGCACAGATACGCAGTATTTT | CASSTGTTRTDTQYF | NA | TRBD2 | TRBJ2-3 | TRBV2
TGTGCCACCAGTGATTCCGGGACAGGGGGCTCCTACGAGCAGTACTTC | CATSDSGTGGSYEQYF | NA | TRBD1 | TRBJ2-7 | TRBV24-1
TGTGCCAGCAGTGAACGGGGGGCCGACACCGGGGAGCTGTTTTTT | CASSERGADTGELFF | NA | NA | TRBJ2-2 | TRBV6-4
TGTGCCACCAGTGAACAGGGACAGTCAAACAATGAGCAGTTCTTC | CATSEQGQSNNEQFF | once | TRBD1 | TRBJ2-1 | TRBV24-1
TGTGCCAGCTCCCGACAGGCCAAAAACATTCAGTACTTC | CASSRQAKNIQYF | NA | NA | TRBJ2-4 | TRBV18
TGTGCCAGCAGCACCCCAGTCGGTAGCGGGCCCGAAGATGATGAGCAGTTCTTC | CASSTPVGSGPEDDEQFF | NA | NA | TRBJ2-1 | TRBV21-1
TGTGCCATCGGGGCAGGGGTTCTGGCTGGAGAAAAACTGTTTTTT | CAIGAGVLAGEKLFF | NA | NA | TRBJ1-4 | TRBV28
TGTGCCAGCAACACGGGACAGGACTATGGCTACACCTTC | CASNTGQDYGYTF | NA | TRBD1 | TRBJ1-2 | TRBV28
TGTGCCAGCAGTTCCCCGTCCGGGACACAAAAAGCTTTCTTT | CASSSPSGTQKAFF | NA | NA | TRBJ1-1 | TRBV27
TGTGCCAGCAGCCAAGATCTGGGCCGTAAAAACTTC | CASSQDLGRKNF | NA | NA | TRBJ2-7 | TRBV3-1/TRBV3-2
TGCAGCGTTGTAGGGGTGTCCTACAATGAGCAGTTCTTC | CSVVGVSYNEQFF | few | NA | TRBJ2-1 | TRBV29-1
TGCGCCAGCAGCCCCCGAACCAGAGGCACTGAAGCTTTCTTT | CASSPRTRGTEAFF | NA | NA | TRBJ1-1 | TRBV5-1
TGTGCCAGCAGTGAATCTTTAAATAGCAATCAGCCCCAGTATTTT | CASSESLNSNQPQYF | NA | NA | TRBJ2-3 | TRBV6-1
TGTGCCAGCAGCCGTAGCGTTGTCGGGGAGCTGTTTTTT | CASSRSVVGELFF | NA | NA | TRBJ2-2 | TRBV14
TGTGCCAGCAGATATCAAACTAGCTCCTACGAGCAGTACTTC | CASRYQTSSYEQYF | NA | NA | TRBJ2-7 | TRBV28
TGCGCCAGCAGCCAAGATCCCCAGGGGCGAAACTATGGCTACACCTTC | CASSQDPQGRNYGYTF | NA | NA | TRBJ1-2 | TRBV4-3
TGTGCCAGCAGTTACCGACAGGGTACTGGAAACACCATATATTTT | CASSYRQGTGNTIYF | NA | TRBD1 | TRBJ1-3 | TRBV6-5
TGTGCCAGCAGCTTAGAAGCGGGAGCTTCCTACGAGCAGTACTTC | CASSLEAGASYEQYF | NA | TRBD2 | TRBJ2-7 | TRBV7-2
TGTGCCAGCAGCTCAGGGACTTCTAACAATGAGCAGTTCTTC | CASSSGTSNNEQFF | NA | NA | TRBJ2-1 | TRBV7-2
TGTGCCACCAGCACTATAGCGGGAGAGACCCAGTACTTC | CATSTIAGETQYF | medium-sized | TRBD2 | TRBJ2-5 | TRBV15
TGTGCCAGCAGCCAAGCAGGGAATAGCAATCAGCCCCAGCATTTT | CASSQAGNSNQPQHF | few | NA | TRBJ1-5 | TRBV3-1/TRBV3-2
TGCGCCAGCAGCCGTATTCCGGGACTAGCGGGTCTTAACAATGAGCAGTTCTTC | CASSRIPGLAGLNNEQFF | NA | TRBD2 | TRBJ2-1 | TRBV4-1
TGTGCCACCAGCAGGAGGACACCCTATAATTCACCCCTCCACTTT | CATSRRTPYNSPLHF | NA | NA | TRBJ1-6 | TRBV15
TGCAGCGTTGCTGAGGGCAGCTTGGCTTTCTTT | CSVAEGSLAFF | NA | NA | TRBJ1-1 | TRBV29-1
TGTGCCAGCAGCCCCGGACTAGCGGGAGCGTATTGGGAGCTGTTTTTT | CASSPGLAGAYWELFF | NA | TRBD2 | TRBJ2-2 | TRBV13
TGTGCCAACCTAGGGAGCTCCTACAATGAGCAGTTCTTC | CANLGSSYNEQFF | NA | NA | TRBJ2-1 | TRBV6-6
TGCGCCAGCAGCTCTACTTTAGCGGGGAGTTCAAATGAGCAGTTCTTC | CASSSTLAGSSNEQFF | NA | TRBD2 | TRBJ2-1 | TRBV5-1
TGTGCCAGCAGTTATAATCACGAGCAGTACTTC | CASSYNHEQYF | NA | NA | TRBJ2-7 | TRBV7-9
TGTGCCAGCAGTTTAGGTCGACAGGGAGGTGAGCAGTTCTTC | CASSLGRQGGEQFF | NA | NA | TRBJ2-1 | TRBV28
TGCGCCAGCAGCCAAGTCCGTGGGACAGGGGGCGGAAAACTGTTTTTT | CASSQVRGTGGGKLFF | NA | TRBD1 | TRBJ1-4 | TRBV4-3
TGCGCCAGCAGCCCCAAAGGGGCGGATCCGCGGGAGCAGTACTTC | CASSPKGADPREQYF | NA | NA | TRBJ2-7 | TRBV5-1
TGTGCCAGCAGTCCCGACAGTTATCAGCCCCAGCATTTT | CASSPDSYQPQHF | NA | NA | TRBJ1-5 | TRBV6-5
TGCGCCAGCAGTCCCCGGGACAGGGGATACGAGCAGTACTTC | CASSPRDRGYEQYF | NA | TRBD1 | TRBJ2-7 | TRBV23-1
TGTGCCATTCCGTTGCCCGGTGAGCAGTTCTTC | CAIPLPGEQFF | NA | NA | TRBJ2-1 | TRBV5-3
TGTGCCAGTACAGGGGGCGCTGGACAGCCCCAGCATTTT | CASTGGAGQPQHF | NA | TRBD1 | TRBJ1-5 | TRBV19
TGTGCCAGCAGCCAATCGAGGGTCCACGAGCAGTACTTC | CASSQSRVHEQYF | NA | NA | TRBJ2-7 | TRBV16